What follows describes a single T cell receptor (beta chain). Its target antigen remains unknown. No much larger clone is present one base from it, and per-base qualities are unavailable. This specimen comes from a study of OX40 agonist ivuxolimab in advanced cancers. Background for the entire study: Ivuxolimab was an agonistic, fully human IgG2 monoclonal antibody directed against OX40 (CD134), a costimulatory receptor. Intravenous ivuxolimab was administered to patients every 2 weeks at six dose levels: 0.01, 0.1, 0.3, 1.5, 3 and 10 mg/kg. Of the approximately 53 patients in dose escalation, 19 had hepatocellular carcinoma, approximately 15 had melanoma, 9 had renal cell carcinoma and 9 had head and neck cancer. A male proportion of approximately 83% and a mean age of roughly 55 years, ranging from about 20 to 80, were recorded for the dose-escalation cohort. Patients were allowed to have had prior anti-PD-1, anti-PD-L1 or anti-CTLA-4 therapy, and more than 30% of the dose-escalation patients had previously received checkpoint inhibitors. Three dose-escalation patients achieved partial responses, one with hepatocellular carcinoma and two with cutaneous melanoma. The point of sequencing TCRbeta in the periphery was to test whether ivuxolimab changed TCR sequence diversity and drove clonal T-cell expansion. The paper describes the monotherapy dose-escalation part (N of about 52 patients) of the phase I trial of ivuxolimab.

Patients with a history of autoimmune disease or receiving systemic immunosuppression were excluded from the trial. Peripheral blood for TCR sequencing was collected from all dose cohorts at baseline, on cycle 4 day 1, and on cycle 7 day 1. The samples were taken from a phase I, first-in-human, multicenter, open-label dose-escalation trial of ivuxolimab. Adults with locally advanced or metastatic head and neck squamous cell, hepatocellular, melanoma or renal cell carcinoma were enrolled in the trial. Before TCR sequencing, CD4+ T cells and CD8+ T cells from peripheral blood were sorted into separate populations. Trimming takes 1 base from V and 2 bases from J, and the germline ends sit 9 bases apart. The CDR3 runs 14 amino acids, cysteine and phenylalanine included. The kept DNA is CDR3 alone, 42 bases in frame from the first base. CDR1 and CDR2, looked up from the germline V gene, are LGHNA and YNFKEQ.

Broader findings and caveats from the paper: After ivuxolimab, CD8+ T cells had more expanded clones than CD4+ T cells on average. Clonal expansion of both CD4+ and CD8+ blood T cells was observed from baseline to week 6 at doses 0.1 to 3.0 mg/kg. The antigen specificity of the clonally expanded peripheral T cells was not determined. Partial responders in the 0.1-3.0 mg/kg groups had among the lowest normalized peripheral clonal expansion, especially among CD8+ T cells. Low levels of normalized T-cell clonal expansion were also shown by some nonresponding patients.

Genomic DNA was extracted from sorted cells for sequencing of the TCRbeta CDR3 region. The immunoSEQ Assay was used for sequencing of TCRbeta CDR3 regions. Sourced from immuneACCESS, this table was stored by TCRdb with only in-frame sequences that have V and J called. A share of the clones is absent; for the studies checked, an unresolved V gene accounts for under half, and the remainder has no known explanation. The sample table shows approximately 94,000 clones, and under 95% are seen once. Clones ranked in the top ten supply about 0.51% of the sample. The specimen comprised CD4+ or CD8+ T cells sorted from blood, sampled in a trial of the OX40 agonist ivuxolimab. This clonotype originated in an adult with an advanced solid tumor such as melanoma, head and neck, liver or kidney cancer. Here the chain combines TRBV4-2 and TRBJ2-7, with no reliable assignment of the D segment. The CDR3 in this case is CASSQVSSTYEQYF. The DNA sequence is TGTGCCAGCAGCCAAGTTAGTTCAACCTACGAGCAGTACTTC.